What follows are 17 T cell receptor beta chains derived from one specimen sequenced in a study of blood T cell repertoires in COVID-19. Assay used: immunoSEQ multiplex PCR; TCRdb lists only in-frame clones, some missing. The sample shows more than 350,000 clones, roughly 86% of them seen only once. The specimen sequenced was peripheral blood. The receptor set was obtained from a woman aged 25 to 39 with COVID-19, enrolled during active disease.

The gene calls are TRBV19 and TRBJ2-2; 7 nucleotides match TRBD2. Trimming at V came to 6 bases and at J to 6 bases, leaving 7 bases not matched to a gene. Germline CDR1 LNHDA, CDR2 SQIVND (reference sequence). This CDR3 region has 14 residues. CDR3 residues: CASSGLGTAGELFF. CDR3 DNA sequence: TGTGCCAGTAGCGGACTAGGAACAGCCGGGGAGCTGTTTTTT.

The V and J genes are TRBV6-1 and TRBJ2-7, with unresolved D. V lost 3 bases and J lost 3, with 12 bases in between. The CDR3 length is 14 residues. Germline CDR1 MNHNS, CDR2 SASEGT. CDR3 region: CASSDPFPYYEQYF. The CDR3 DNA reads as TGTGCCAGCAGTGACCCCTTCCCCTACTACGAGCAGTACTTC.

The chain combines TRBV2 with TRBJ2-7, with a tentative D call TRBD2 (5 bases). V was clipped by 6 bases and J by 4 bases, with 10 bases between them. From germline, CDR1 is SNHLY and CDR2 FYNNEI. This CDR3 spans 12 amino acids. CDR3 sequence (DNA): TGTGCCAGCAGCTCGACGGGGTACGAGCAGTACTTC. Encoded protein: CASSSTGYEQYF.

The CDR3 spells CASSLLRGTYEQYF. CDR3 bases: TGTGCCAGCAGTTTATTAAGAGGAACCTACGAGCAGTACTTC. The J gene is TRBJ2-7, the V gene TRBV28; D ambiguous. The CDR3 sequence is 14 residues long. From germline, CDR1 is MDHEN and CDR2 SYDVKM. V was trimmed by 1 base and J by 2 bases, leaving 9 bases between them.

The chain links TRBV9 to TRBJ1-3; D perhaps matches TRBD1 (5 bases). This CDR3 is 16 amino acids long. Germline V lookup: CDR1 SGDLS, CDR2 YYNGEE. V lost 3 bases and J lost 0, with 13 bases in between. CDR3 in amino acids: CASSASGTVSGNTIYF. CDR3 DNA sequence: TGTGCCAGCAGCGCTAGCGGGACTGTCTCTGGAAACACCATATATTTT.

CDR3 nucleotide sequence: TGTGCCAGCAGTGAAGTGGGGGGGCCCCAGCATTTT. Amino acids: CASSEVGGPQHF. The rearrangement joins TRBV25-1 to TRBJ1-5; tentative D call: TRBD1 (5 bases). Trimming took off 2 bases at V and 9 bases at J, with 8 bases between the two ends. The CDR3 length is 12 residues. The V gene's germline CDR1 is MGHDK and CDR2 SYGVNS.

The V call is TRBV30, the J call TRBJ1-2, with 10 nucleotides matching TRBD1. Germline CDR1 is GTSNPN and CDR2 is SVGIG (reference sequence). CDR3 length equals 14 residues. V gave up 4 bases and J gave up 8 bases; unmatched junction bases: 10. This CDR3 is CAWISGTGEQGYTF. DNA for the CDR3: TGTGCCTGGATCTCCGGGACAGGGGAGCAAGGCTACACCTTC.

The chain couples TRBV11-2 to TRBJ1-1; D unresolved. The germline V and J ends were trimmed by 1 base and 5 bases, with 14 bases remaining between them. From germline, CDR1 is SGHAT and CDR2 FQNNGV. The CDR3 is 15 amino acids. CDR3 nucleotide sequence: TGTGCCAGCAGCTTAGGACGGGGTGGAAGGACTGAAGCTTTCTTT. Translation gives CASSLGRGGRTEAFF.

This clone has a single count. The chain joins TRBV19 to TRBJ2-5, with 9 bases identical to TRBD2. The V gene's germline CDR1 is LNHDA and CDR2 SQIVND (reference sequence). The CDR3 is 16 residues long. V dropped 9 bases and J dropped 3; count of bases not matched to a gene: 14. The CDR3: CASRGRASGDEETQYF. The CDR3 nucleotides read TGTGCCAGCAGGGGACGGGCTAGCGGGGATGAAGAGACCCAGTACTTC.

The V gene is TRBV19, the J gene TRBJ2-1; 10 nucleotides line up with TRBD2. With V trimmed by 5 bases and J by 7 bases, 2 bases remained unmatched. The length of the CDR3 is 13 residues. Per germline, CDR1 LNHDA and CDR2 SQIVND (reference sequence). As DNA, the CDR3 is TGTGCCAGTAGTCTGGGACTAGCGAATGAGCAGTTCTTC. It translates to CASSLGLANEQFF.

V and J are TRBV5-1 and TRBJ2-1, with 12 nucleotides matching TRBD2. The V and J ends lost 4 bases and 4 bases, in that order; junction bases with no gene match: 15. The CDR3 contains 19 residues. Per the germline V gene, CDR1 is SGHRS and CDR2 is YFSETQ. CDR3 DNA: TGCGCCAGCAGCCTACTAGCGGGAGGTCATGGGTTGACGTACAATGAGCAGTTCTTC. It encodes CASSLLAGGHGLTYNEQFF. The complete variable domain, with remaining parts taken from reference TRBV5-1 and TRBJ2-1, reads KAGVTQTPRYLIKTRGQQVTLSCSPISGHRSVSWYQQTPGQGLQFLFEYFSETQRNKGNFPGRFSGRQFSNSRSEMNVSTLELGDSALYLCASSLLAGGHGLTYNEQFFGPGTRLTVL.

CDR3 coding DNA: TGTGCCAGCAGTTTCCTGGGACTAGCGGGAGATGGCGGGGAGCTGTTTTTT. This codes for CASSFLGLAGDGGELFF. The V call is TRBV27, the J call TRBJ2-2, with 14 bases fitting TRBD2. Trimming took 3 bases from V and 7 from J; bases not matched to a gene: 7. The germline CDR1 and CDR2 sequences are MNHEY and SMNVEV (reference sequence). This CDR3 has 17 residues.

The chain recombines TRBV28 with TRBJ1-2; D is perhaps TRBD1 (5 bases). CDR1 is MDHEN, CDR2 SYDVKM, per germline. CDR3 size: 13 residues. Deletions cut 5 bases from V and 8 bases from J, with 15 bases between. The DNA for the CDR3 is TGTGCCAGCAGTCTGACAGCGAGTGGGGGCTACACCTTC. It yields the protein CASSLTASGGYTF.

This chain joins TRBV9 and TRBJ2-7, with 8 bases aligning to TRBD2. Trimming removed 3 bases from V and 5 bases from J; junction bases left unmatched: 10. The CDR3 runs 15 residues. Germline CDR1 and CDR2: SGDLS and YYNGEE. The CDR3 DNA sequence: TGTGCCAGCAGCGGGTTGACTAGCGCCCTCGACGAGCAGTACTTC. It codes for CASSGLTSALDEQYF.

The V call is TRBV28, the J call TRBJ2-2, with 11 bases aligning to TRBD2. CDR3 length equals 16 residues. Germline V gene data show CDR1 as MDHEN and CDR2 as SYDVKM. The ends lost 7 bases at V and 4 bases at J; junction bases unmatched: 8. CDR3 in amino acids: CASTLAGGPVTGELFF. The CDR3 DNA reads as TGTGCCAGCACGTTAGCGGGAGGGCCGGTCACCGGGGAGCTGTTTTTT. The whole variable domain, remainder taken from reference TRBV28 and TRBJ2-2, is DVKVTQSSRYLVKRTGEKVFLECVQDMDHENMFWYRQDPGLGLRLIYFSYDVKMKEKGDIPEGYSVSREKKERFSLILESASTNQTSMYLCASTLAGGPVTGELFFGEGSRLTVL.

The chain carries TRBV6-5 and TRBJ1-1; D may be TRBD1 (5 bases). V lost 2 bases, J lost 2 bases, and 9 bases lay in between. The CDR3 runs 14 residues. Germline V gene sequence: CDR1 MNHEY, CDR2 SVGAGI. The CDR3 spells CASSYGQGNTEAFF. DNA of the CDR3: TGTGCCAGCAGTTACGGGCAGGGCAACACTGAAGCTTTCTTT.

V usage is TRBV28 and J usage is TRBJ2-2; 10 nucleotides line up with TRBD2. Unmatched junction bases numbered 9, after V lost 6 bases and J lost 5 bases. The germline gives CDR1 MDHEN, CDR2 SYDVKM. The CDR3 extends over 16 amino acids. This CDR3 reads CASSRLAGAGTGELFF. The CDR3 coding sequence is TGTGCCAGCAGCAGGCTAGCGGGAGCGGGGACCGGGGAGCTGTTTTTT.